The rows below give T cell receptor beta chains drawn from one sample of a study of cytomegalovirus exposure and HLA in healthy donors. This table comes from immunoSEQ multiplex PCR, and its TCRdb copy is limited to in-frame clones, with some not included. The sample has approximately 54,000 clones; more than 70% are singletons. Sequenced material: PBMCs. The receptors were gathered from a woman aged 18-29 years in good health and CMV-seropositive. Each CDR3 is given with its conserved first and last residue. A D gene is named only where the DNA matches it firmly. Only some rows state a clone size, as once, few, many or a class for expanded clones.

clone size,J gene,D gene,V gene,CDR3 DNA,CDR3 protein
.,TRBJ2-7,TRBD2,TRBV7-2,TGTGCCAGCAGCTTAGAGGGAACTAGCGGAGCCTACGAGCAGTACTTC,CASSLEGTSGAYEQYF
.,TRBJ1-2,TRBD1,TRBV29-1,TGCAGCGTCGTCCCGGGACAGGGGTGGACCTATGGCTACACCTTC,CSVVPGQGWTYGYTF
.,TRBJ1-5,.,TRBV6-1,TGTGCCAGCAGTGAATGGACAGTTAGCAATCAGCCCCAGCATTTT,CASSEWTVSNQPQHF
.,TRBJ1-2,TRBD1,TRBV19,TGTGCCAGTAGTATACCGGGACAGGGGCATGGCTACACCTTC,CASSIPGQGHGYTF
.,TRBJ1-2,TRBD1,TRBV28,TGTGCCAGCACCACGGGACAGGGATATGGCTACACCTTC,CASTTGQGYGYTF
once,TRBJ1-1,.,TRBV28,TGTGCCAGCAGTCCTAGTTCGAACACTGAAGCTTTCTTT,CASSPSSNTEAFF
.,TRBJ1-4,TRBD1,TRBV6-5,TGTGCCAGCAGTTCGTGGGGGACAGATGAAAAACTGTTTTTT,CASSSWGTDEKLFF
.,TRBJ1-1,.,TRBV9,TGTGCCAGCAGCGTACTGGGCGGGAAGAACACTGAAGCTTTCTTT,CASSVLGGKNTEAFF
.,TRBJ1-5,.,TRBV19,TGTGCCAGTAGTCCCGGACAGAAGGGGGAGAATCAGCCCCAGCATTTT,CASSPGQKGENQPQHF
.,TRBJ1-1,TRBD1,TRBV4-1,TGCGCCAGCAGCCAAGATGTCCGACAGGGACCCACTGAAGCTTTCTTT,CASSQDVRQGPTEAFF
.,TRBJ2-7,.,TRBV18,TGTGCCAGCTCACCACCGGAGGGGAGCTACGAGCAGTACTTC,CASSPPEGSYEQYF
once,TRBJ2-3,.,TRBV7-2,TGTGCCAGCAGCTTTAGCGGCACAGATACGCAGTATTTT,CASSFSGTDTQYF
.,TRBJ2-3,.,TRBV7-2,TGTGCCAGCAGCCCCAGCGCCACAGATACGCAGTATTTT,CASSPSATDTQYF
.,TRBJ2-7,TRBD1,TRBV30,TGTGCCTGGAGCGCAGGGGGCCCTCTCTACGAGCAGTACTTC,CAWSAGGPLYEQYF
few,TRBJ2-2,.,TRBV4-1,TGCGCCAGCAGCCAAGATCCGAACAGGGCGAGAGGGGAGCTGTTTTTT,CASSQDPNRARGELFF
.,TRBJ2-1,TRBD2,TRBV9,TGTGCCAGCAGCCCTCTCCAGAGCGGGGGGATAAGGAATGAGCAGTTCTTC,CASSPLQSGGIRNEQFF
.,TRBJ2-2,.,TRBV2,TGTGCCAGCAGCCTACAGGGATCCGGGGAGCTGTTTTTT,CASSLQGSGELFF
.,TRBJ1-1,.,TRBV6-6,TGTGCCAGCAAGGTCACGGGGACTGAAGCTTTCTTT,CASKVTGTEAFF
.,TRBJ2-7,.,TRBV15,TGTGCCACCAGCAGAGAACAGGGATCGGGCTACGAGCAGTACTTC,CATSREQGSGYEQYF
.,TRBJ2-5,TRBD2,TRBV5-8,TGTGCCAGCAGCTCAGGACTAGCTCAAGAGACCCAGTACTTC,CASSSGLAQETQYF